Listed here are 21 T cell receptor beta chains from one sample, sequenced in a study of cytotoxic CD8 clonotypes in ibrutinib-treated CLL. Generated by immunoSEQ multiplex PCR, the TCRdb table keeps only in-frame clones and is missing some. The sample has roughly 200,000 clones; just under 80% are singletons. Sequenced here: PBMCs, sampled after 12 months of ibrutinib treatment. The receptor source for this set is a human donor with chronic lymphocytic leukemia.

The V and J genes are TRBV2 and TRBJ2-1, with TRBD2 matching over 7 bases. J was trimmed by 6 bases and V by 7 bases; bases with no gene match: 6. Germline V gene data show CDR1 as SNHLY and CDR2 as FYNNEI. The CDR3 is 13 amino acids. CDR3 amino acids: CASTPGTTNEQFF. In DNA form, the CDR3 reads TGTGCCAGCACTCCTGGGACTACCAATGAGCAGTTCTTC.

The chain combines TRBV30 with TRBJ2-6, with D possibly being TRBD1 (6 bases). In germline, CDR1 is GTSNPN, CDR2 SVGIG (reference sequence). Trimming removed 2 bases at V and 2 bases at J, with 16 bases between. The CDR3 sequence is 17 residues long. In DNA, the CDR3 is TGTGCCTGGAGTACGTGGCAGGGGCTGGCTGGGGCCAACGTCCTGACTTTC. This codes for CAWSTWQGLAGANVLTF.

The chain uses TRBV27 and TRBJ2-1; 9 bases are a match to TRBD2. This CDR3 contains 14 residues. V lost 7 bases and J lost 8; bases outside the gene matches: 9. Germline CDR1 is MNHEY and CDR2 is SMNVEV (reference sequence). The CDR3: CASKHIAGVDEQFF. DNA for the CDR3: TGTGCCAGCAAACACATAGCGGGAGTCGATGAGCAGTTCTTC.

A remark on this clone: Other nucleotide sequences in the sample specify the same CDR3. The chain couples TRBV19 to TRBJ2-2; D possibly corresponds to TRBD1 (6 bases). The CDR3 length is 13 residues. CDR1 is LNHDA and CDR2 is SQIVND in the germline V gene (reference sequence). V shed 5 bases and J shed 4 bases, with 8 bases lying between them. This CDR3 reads CASSARGTGELFF. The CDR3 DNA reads TGTGCCAGTAGTGCCAGGGGCACCGGGGAGCTGTTTTTT.

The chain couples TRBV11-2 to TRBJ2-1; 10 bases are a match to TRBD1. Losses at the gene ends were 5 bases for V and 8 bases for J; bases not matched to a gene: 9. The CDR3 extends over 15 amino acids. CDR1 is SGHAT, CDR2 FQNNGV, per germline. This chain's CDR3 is CASSARQGATDEQFF. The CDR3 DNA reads TGTGCCAGCAGCGCCCGACAGGGGGCCACGGATGAGCAGTTCTTC. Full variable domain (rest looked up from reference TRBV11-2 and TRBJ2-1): EAGVAQSPRYKIIEKRQSVAFWCNPISGHATLYWYQQILGQGPKLLIQFQNNGVVDDSQLPKDRFSAERLKGVDSTLKIQPAKLEDSAVYLCASSARQGATDEQFFGPGTRLTVL.

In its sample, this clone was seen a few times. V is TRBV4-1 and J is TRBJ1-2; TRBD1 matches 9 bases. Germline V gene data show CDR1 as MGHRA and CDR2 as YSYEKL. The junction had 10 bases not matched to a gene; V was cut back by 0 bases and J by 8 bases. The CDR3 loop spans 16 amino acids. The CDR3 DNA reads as TGCGCCAGCAGCCAAGAACCACGGACAGGGGTGCAGGGCTACACCTTC. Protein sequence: CASSQEPRTGVQGYTF.

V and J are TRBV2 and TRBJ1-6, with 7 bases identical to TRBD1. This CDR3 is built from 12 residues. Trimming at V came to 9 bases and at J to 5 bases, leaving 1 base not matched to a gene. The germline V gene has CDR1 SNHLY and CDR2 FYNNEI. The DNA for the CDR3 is TGTGCCAGAACAGGGGATAATTCACCCCTCCACTTT. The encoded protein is CARTGDNSPLHF.

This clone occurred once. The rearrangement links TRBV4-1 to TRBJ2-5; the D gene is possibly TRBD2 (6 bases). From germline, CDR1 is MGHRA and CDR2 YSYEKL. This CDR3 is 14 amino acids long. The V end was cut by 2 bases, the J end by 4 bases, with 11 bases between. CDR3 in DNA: TGCGCCAGCAGCCAAACGGGGGTGGGAGAGACCCAGTACTTC. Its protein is CASSQTGVGETQYF.

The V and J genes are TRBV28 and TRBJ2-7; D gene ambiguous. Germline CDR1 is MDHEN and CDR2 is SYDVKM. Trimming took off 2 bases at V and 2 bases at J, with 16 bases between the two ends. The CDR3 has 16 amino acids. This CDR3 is CASSLPPWVSAYEQYF. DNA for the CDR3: TGTGCCAGCAGTTTACCCCCGTGGGTCTCAGCCTACGAGCAGTACTTC.

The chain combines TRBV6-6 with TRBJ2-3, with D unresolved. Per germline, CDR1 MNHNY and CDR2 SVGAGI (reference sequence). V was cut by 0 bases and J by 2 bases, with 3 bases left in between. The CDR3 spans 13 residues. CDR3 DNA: TGTGCCAGCAGTTACTCAGACACAGATACGCAGTATTTT. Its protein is CASSYSDTDTQYF.

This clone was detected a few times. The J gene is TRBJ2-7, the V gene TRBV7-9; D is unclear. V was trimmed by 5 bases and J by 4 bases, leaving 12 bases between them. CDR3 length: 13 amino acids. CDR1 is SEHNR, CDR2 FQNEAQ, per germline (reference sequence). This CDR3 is CASSHDRTYEQYF. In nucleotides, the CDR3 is TGTGCCAGCAGCCACGACCGGACGTACGAGCAGTACTTC.

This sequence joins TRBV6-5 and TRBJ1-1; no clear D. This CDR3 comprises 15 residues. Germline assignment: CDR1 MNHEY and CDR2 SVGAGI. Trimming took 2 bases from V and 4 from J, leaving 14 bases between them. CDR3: CASSYLEYGTTEAFF. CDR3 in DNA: TGTGCCAGCAGTTACCTTGAATACGGTACCACTGAAGCTTTCTTT.

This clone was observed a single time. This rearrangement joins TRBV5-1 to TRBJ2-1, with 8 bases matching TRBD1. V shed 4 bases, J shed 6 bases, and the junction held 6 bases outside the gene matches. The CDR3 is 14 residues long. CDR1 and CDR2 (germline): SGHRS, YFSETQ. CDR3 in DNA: TGCGCCAGCAGCCTCGGGGACAGGCGCAATGAGCAGTTCTTC. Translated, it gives CASSLGDRRNEQFF.

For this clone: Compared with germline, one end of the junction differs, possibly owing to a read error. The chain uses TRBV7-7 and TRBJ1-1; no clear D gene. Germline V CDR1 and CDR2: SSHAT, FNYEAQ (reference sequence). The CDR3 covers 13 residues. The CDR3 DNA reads TGTGCTAGCAGCCCGAACCCGAACACTGAAGCTTTCTTT. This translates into CASSPNPNTEAFF.

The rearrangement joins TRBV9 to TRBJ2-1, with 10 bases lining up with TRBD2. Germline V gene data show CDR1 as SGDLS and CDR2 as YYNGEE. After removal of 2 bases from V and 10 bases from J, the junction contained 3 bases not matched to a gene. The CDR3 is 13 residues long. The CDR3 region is CASSVSGRYEQFF. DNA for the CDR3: TGTGCCAGCAGCGTTAGCGGGAGGTACGAGCAGTTCTTC.

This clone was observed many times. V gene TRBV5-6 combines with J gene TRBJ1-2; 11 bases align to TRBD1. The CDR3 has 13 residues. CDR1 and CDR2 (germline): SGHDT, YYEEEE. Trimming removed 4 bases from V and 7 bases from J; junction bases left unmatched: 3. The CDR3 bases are TGTGCCAGCAGCCTGGGGACAGGGGGTGGCTACACCTTC. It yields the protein CASSLGTGGGYTF.

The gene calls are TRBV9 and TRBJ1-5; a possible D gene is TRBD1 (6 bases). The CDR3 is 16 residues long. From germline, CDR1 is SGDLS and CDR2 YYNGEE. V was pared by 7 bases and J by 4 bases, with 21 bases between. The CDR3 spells CASPLRGGEGNQPQHF. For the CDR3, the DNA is TGTGCCAGCCCCCTCCGCGGGGGCGAAGGGAATCAGCCCCAGCATTTT. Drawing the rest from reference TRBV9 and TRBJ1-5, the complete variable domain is DSGVTQTPKHLITATGQRVTLRCSPRSGDLSVYWYQQSLDQGLQFLIQYYNGEERAKGNILERFSAQQFPDLHSELNLSSLELGDSALYFCASPLRGGEGNQPQHFGDGTRLSIL.

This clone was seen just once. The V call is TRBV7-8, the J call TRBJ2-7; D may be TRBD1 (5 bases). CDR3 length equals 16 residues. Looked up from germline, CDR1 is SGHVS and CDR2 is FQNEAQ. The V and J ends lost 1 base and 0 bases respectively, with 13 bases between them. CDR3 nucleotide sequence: TGTGCCAGCAGCTTAGGATCAGGGCTAAGCTCCTACGAGCAGTACTTC. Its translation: CASSLGSGLSSYEQYF.

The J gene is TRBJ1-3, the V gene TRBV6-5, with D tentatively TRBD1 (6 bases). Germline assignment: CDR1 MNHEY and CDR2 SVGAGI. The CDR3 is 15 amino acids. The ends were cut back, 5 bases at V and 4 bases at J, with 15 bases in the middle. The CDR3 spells CASSGYRANGNTIYF. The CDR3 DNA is TGTGCCAGCAGTGGATACAGGGCTAACGGAAACACCATATATTTT.

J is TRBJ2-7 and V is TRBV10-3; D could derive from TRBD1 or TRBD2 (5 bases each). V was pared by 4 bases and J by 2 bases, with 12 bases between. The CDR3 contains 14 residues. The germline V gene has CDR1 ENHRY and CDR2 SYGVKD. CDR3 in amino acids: CAISGWDGTYEQYF. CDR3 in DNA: TGTGCCATCAGTGGCTGGGACGGAACCTACGAGCAGTACTTC.

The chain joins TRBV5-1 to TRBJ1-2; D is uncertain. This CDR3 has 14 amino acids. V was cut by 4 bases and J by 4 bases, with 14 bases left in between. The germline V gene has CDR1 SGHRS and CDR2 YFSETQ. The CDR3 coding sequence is TGCGCCAGCAGCCCTACATTCTGGGGCTATGGCTACACCTTC. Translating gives CASSPTFWGYGYTF.